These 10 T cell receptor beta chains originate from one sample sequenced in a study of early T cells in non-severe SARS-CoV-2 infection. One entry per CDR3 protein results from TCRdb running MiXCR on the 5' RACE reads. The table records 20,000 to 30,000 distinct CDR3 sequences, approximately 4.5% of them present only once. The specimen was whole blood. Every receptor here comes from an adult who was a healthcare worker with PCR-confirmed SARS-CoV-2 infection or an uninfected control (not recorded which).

The CDR3 DNA reads as TGTGCCAGCAGCTTAAATACAATGCAACGATACGAGCAGTACTTC. This translates into CASSLNTMQRYEQYF. This chain uses TRBV7-6 with TRBJ2-7; D gene unclear. CDR3 length equals 15 residues. From germline, CDR1 is SGHVS and CDR2 FNYEAQ. Trimming removed 2 bases at V and 4 bases at J, with 15 bases between.

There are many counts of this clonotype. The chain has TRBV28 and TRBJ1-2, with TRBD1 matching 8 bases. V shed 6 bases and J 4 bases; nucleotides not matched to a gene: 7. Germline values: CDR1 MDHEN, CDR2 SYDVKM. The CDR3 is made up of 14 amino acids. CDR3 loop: CASRPGQAIYGYTF. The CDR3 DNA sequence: TGTGCCAGCAGACCGGGACAGGCGATCTATGGCTACACCTTC.

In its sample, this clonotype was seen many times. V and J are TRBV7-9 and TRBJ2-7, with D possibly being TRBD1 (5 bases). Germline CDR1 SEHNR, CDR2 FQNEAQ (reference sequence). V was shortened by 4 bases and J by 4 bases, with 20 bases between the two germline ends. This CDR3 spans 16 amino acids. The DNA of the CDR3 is TGTGCCAGCAGCTCTACAGGTCCAACCTTTCCATACGAGCAGTACTTC. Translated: CASSSTGPTFPYEQYF. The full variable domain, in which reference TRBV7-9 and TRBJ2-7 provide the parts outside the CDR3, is DTGVSQNPRHKITKRGQNVTFRCDPISEHNRLYWYRQTLGQGPEFLTYFQNEAQLEKSRLLSDRFSAERPKGSFSTLEIQRTEQGDSAMYLCASSSTGPTFPYEQYFGPGTRLTVT.

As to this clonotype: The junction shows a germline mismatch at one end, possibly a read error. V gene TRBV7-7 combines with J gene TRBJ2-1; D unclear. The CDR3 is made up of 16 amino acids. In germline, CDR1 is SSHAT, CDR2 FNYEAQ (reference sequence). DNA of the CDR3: TGTGCTAGCAGCCCTAAACAGATACTGGATTACAATGAGCAGTTCTTC. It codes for CASSPKQILDYNEQFF.

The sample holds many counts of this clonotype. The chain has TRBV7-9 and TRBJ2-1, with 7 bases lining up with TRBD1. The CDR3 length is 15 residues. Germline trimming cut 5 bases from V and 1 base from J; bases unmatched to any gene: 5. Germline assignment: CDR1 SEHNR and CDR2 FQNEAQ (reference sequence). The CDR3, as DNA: TGTGCCAGCAGCACCAGACAGGGTTCCTACAATGAGCAGTTCTTC. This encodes CASSTRQGSYNEQFF. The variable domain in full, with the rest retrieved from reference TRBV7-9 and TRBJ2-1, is DTGVSQNPRHKITKRGQNVTFRCDPISEHNRLYWYRQTLGQGPEFLTYFQNEAQLEKSRLLSDRFSAERPKGSFSTLEIQRTEQGDSAMYLCASSTRQGSYNEQFFGPGTRLTVL.

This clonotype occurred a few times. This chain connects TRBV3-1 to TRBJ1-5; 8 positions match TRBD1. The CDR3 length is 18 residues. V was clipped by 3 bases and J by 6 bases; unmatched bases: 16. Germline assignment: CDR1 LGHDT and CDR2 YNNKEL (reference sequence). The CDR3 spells CASSQTGQATQSGQPQHF. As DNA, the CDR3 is TGTGCCAGCAGCCAGACGGGACAGGCGACCCAATCGGGTCAGCCCCAGCATTTT. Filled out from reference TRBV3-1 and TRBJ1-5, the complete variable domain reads DTAVSQTPKYLVTQMGNDKSIKCEQNLGHDTMYWYKQDSKKFLKIMFSYNNKELIINETVPNRFSPKSPDKAHLNLHINSLELGDSAVYFCASSQTGQATQSGQPQHFGDGTRLSIL.

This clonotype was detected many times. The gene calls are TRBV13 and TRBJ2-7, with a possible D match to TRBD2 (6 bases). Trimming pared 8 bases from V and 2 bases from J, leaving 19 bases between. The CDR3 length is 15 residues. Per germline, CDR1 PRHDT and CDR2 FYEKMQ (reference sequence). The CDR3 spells CASAPTERATYEQYF. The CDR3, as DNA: TGTGCCAGCGCCCCCACAGAGCGGGCCACCTACGAGCAGTACTTC. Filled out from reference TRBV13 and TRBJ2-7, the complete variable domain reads AAGVIQSPRHLIKEKRETATLKCYPIPRHDTVYWYQQGPGQDPQFLISFYEKMQSDKGSIPDRFSAQQFSDYHSELNMSSLELGDSALYFCASAPTERATYEQYFGPGTRLTVT.

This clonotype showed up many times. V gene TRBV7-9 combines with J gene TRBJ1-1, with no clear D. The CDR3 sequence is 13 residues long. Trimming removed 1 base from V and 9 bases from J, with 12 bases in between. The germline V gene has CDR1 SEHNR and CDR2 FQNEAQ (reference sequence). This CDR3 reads CASSLGRGDKAFF. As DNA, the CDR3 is TGTGCCAGCAGCTTAGGGCGGGGAGACAAAGCTTTCTTT.

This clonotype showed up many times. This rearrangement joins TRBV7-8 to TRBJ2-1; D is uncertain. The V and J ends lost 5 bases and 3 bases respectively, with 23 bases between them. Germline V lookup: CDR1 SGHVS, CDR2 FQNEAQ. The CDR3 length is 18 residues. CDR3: CASSPEAVGLLYYNEQFF. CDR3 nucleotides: TGTGCCAGCAGCCCAGAGGCCGTCGGCCTCCTCTACTACAATGAGCAGTTCTTC.

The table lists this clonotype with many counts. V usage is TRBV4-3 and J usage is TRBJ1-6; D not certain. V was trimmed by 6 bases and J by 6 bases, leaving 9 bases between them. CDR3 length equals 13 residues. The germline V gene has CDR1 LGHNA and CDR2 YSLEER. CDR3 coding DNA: TGCGCCAGCAGAGCACAGTTTAATTCACCCCTCCACTTT. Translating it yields CASRAQFNSPLHF.